This T cell receptor (beta chain) was sequenced for a study of cytomegalovirus exposure and HLA in healthy donors (dated by TCRdb to the late 2010s). Notes on the research overall: In an earlier analysis of 450 to 750 of the donors, around 290 Gb of sequence data and 100 million or so unique TCR beta sequences from approximately 180 million T cells were reported. Roughly 300 gigabases of sequencing data and approximately 92 million unique TCR sequences made up an early release that covered nearly 650 HLA-typed donors. Among the approximately 400 genotyped donors, about 85% belonged to the genetic ancestry cluster associated with self-reported Caucasian donors. The study aimed to test whether cataloging public T cell receptors could reveal signatures of past pathogen exposure. The T cell repertoires of about 700 subjects were profiled by immunosequencing and related to cytomegalovirus serostatus. Along with the approximately 700-subject first cohort, a separate validation cohort of 120 different subjects was used. High-throughput TCR immunosequencing, statistical association of individual TCRs with disease status, and machine learning were combined to predict cytomegalovirus infection status. In a later analysis, previously published TCR beta repertoires from hundreds of donors were re-analyzed and high-resolution HLA genotyping was added so that TCR occurrence patterns could be studied. Rather than drawing on any new phenotypic data, the later analysis identified candidate immune exposures from TCR beta sequences and the way those sequences occurred across donors. An earlier analysis of around 580 of the donors used high-throughput TCR beta sequencing to judge whether each TCR beta V gene segment behaved as functional or pseudogenic. Alongside the repertoire data, information on donor age, sex, ethnicity and CMV serostatus was compiled. Genome-wide SNP genotypes for about 65% of the roughly 700 donors were used in a later genetic analysis, which treated that subset as a discovery cohort. Every discovery cohort repertoire had been produced on one sequencing platform. Both class I and class II loci were covered by HLA typing, at four-digit resolution. The number of donors typed differed by locus, with roughly 629-640 for A, B, C, DRB1 and DQB1, more than 500 for DQA1, 606 for DPA1, and about 450 for DPB1. Roughly 5 DR-DQ haplotypes were handled as single units for association and clustering because linkage in the cohort was strong. On average, roughly 240,000 unique TCR beta nucleotide sequences were sequenced per donor among roughly 430 genotyped donors of the cohort, with approximately 18% of those sequences being non-productive. General findings and caveats noted by the study authors: Broadly in line with IMGT annotations, most TCR beta V segments showed up in productive rearrangements about 87% or about 30% of the time in an earlier analysis of under 700 of the donors. A further reported finding was that TCR beta sequences accurately predicted the HLA-A and HLA-B alleles for most subjects in the first cohort. When HLA alleles, especially DR and DQ, strongly co-occurred, TCR associations were difficult to assign to individual alleles. Cytomegalovirus status was reported to be diagnosed by the classifier with high specificity and sensitivity in both the original and validation cohorts. This cohort had only TCR beta chains sequenced, and the lack of alpha or paired-chain data limited which features could be detected. Some IMGT-functional V segments, including TRBV6-2 and TRBV6-3, could not be told apart with the 87-base-pair reads, so those segments were excluded. In a later genetic analysis, a missense DCLRE1C variant was associated with V-gene and J-gene trimming of TCR beta chains, and the association was replicated in an independent cohort. Roughly uniform sequencing depth across donors was assumed in presence/absence analyses, although this assumption may not hold. Correlated functional status among segregating V segments might reflect linkage disequilibrium, but an unknown experimental factor could not be ruled out. A total of fewer than 200 TCR beta chains were listed by the study as associated with cytomegalovirus. A few of the identified cytomegalovirus-associated TCR beta chains were confirmed in vitro to be specific for cytomegalovirus antigens. A cluster of highly shared sequence variants was judged likely to represent a technical artifact of the sequencing pipeline. HLA typing was unavailable for some donors at each locus, so association tests used only the typed subset. A later analysis found that TCR association rates varied across HLA loci, with DRB1 alleles showing the most associated TCRs and HLA-C alleles the fewest. Immune exposure information for the cohort was limited to CMV serostatus. In a later analysis, HLA-associated TCR beta chains showed more clonal expansion and lower generation probabilities than non-associated chains that were equally common. While some public TCRs were present in many individuals, most TCR sequences turned up only very rarely across donors. According to a later genetic analysis, donors in an Asian-associated ancestry cluster had fewer N-insertions in productive TCRs than the roughly 700-donor mean. According to the authors, the approach could potentially be generalized to other disease states and immunological phenotypes. In a later analysis, most CMV-associated TCR beta chains were found to appear HLA-restricted, with HLA associations seemingly driven largely by CMV exposure. Several of the top co-occurrence clusters appeared to be linked to parvovirus B19, influenza, CMV and Epstein-Barr virus, according to a later analysis. Specific HLA alleles were associated with 16,951 TCR beta sequences at a false discovery rate of 0.05 in a later analysis. Some 15 rarely observed V segments, including chromosome 9 orphons, were excluded from the earlier analysis of approximately 500 of the donors because counts were too low.

From the cysteine through the phenylalanine, the CDR3 covers 13 amino acids. The read is trimmed to its CDR3 DNA, 39 bases read in frame from base 1. From the germline V gene, CDR1 is MDHEN and CDR2 is SYDVKM. V was cut back by 3 bases and J by 7 bases, leaving a gap of 12 bases between them. The cohort comprised several hundred healthy bone marrow donors. Cohort members were all nominally healthy when sampled, although unrecorded immune exposures were likely present. The donor tested CMV seronegative and was one of the 352 seronegative cohort members. A peripheral blood sample was provided by each donor, and peripheral blood mononuclear cells were used for TCR beta sequencing. Genomic DNA was extracted from the blood cell samples with the Qiagen DNeasy Blood Extraction Kit. The library relied on the immunoSEQ multiplex PCR assay. The multiplex PCR relied on a mix of 60 forward primers for TCR Vbeta segments and 13 reverse primers for TCR Jbeta segments. Amplification of the CDR3 region of rearranged TCR beta genes was performed with a multiplex PCR assay on genomic DNA. Amplified TCR beta libraries were sequenced as 87-base-pair reads on the Illumina HiSeq System. The original pipeline was this. A later analysis counted about 80 million unique TCR beta chains across the 700 or so repertoires, and 9.5 million to 11 million of these chains were shared by at least two donors. To remove PCR and sequencing errors, raw reads were error-corrected and collapsed into unique sequences using a nearest-neighbor algorithm that merged closely related sequences. CDR3 sequences were aligned to IMGT reference sequences to assign V, D and J gene segments. For a sequence to be retained, at least a six-nucleotide match to both a V gene segment and a J gene segment was required. A rearrangement was called productive if the CDR3 had no stop codons and remained in frame with V and J, and every other rearrangement was called non-productive. CDR3 was defined by IMGT convention, running from the second conserved V-encoded cysteine to the conserved J-encoded phenylalanine. Sequences without an unambiguous match to a single V gene segment were excluded from the earlier analysis of about 600 of the donors. An earlier analysis of 500 to 600 of the donors classified V segments as functional when productive rearrangements were above 56.7% and as segregating when the standard deviation between donors was above 5%. A statistical classification framework was built for diagnosing cytomegalovirus status from the catalog of TCR beta chain sequences. In a later analysis, V and J genes were assigned by comparing TCR nucleotide sequences against IMGT/GENE-DB human TR gene sequences. Using the TCRdist pipeline, a later analysis assigned CDR3 sequences along with most-parsimonious VDJ recombination scenarios. A later analysis defined each TCR beta chain by its CDR3 amino acid sequence plus V-gene family, and excluded reads lacking a unique V-gene family. To address suspected cross-contamination and a sequencing artifact, a later analysis removed several hundred highly shared, low-generation-probability nucleotide sequences. A later analysis calculated a clonal expansion index for each public chain from normalized within-repertoire ranks of inferred template counts. In a later analysis, generation probabilities were computed using a VDJ recombination model fitted to out-of-frame rearrangements, and the results were checked against IGoR. Hypergeometric tests were used in a later analysis to score TCR-TCR, TCR-HLA and TCR-CMV co-occurrence, with a repertoire-size bias correction applied to the TCR pairs. False discovery rates were estimated in a later analysis by permuting HLA or CMV assignments 20 times. A later analysis grouped co-occurring TCRs with DBSCAN, adding TCRdist sequence similarity when clustering within HLA-allele-positive subsets. For co-occurrence clustering, repertoires with fewer than 30,000 or more than 120,000 public chains were excluded, along with a handful of repertoires with anomalous nucleotide sharing. What TCRdb holds here is the immuneACCESS table cut down to in-frame rearrangements. Part of the clones is not present; checked against another copy, under half of the missing clones reflect an unresolved V gene, and the others are unexplained. V and J calls and clone size are those listed in that table; D and trimming were worked out from the DNA. For this sample there are about 200,000 clones; roughly 87% appear just once. In total, the top ten clones hold around 0.99% of the sample.

Comment on this clone: The target of this receptor is not known. Base qualities are missing; no much larger clone stands one base away.

This chain is built from TRBV28 and TRBJ1-2; the D region possibly corresponds to TRBD1 (6 bases align). The sample comprised PBMCs. The receptor was isolated from a boy between 2 and 10 years old in good health and CMV-seronegative. The CDR3 region has the sequence CASSFRRGTGYTF. The bases are TGTGCCAGCAGTTTCCGAAGGGGGACTGGCTACACCTTC.